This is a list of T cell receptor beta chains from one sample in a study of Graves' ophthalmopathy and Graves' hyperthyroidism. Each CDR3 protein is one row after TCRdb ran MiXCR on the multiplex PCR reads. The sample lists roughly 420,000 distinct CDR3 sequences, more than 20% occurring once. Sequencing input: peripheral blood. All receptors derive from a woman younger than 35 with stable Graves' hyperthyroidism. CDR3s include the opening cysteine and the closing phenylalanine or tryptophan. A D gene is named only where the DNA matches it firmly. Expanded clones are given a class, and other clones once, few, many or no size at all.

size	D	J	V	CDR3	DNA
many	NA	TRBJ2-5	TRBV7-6	CASSLTVWQPGKTQYF	TGTGCCAGCAGCTTAACCGTTTGGCAGCCCGGGAAGACCCAGTACTTC
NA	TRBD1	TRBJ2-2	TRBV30	CTWSIVLVFRGTEELFF	TGTACCTGGAGTATTGTTTTAGTCTTCAGGGGGACCGAGGAGCTGTTTTTT
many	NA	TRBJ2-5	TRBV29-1	CSGALGVQETQYF	TGCAGCGGGGCACTAGGAGTCCAAGAGACCCAGTACTTC
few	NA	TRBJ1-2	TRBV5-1	CASSLQVGLDYGYTF	TGCGCCAGCAGCTTGCAGGTTGGCCTAGACTATGGCTACACCTTC
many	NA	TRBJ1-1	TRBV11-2	CASLDLMNTEAFF	TGTGCCAGCTTAGACCTTATGAACACTGAAGCTTTCTTT
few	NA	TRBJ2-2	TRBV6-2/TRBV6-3	CASNDWGDTGELFF	TGTGCCAGCAACGACTGGGGGGACACCGGGGAGCTGTTTTTT
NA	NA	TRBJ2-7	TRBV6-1	CASSELTPRDEQYF	TGTGCCAGCAGTGAACTCACCCCGAGGGACGAGCAGTACTTC
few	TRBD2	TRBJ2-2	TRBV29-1	CSGAGAAGELFF	TGCAGCGGAGCGGGAGCGGCCGGGGAGCTGTTTTTT
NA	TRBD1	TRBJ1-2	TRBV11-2	CASSLKGGQAGYGYTF	TGTGCCAGCAGCCTTAAGGGGGGACAGGCGGGCTATGGCTACACCTTC
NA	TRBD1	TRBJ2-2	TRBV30	CAWRLGQSHTGELFF	TGTGCCTGGCGTTTGGGACAGAGCCACACCGGGGAGCTGTTTTTT
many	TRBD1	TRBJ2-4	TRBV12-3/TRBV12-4	CASSLDRGLNIQYF	TGTGCCAGCAGTTTAGACAGGGGTTTAAACATTCAGTACTTC
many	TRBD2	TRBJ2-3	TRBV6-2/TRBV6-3	CASKETSGRFTDTQYF	TGTGCCAGCAAGGAGACTAGCGGGAGGTTTACAGATACGCAGTATTTT
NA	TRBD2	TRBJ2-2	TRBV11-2	CASGGTINTGELFF	TGTGCCAGCGGCGGGACTATCAACACCGGGGAGCTGTTTTTT
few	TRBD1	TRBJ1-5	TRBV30	CAWKGGEAYSNQPQHF	TGTGCCTGGAAAGGGGGCGAAGCCTATAGCAATCAGCCCCAGCATTTT
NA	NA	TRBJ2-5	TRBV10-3	CAISGFRDPETQYF	TGTGCCATCAGTGGGTTCAGGGATCCAGAGACCCAGTACTTC
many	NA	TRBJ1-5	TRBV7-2	CASSLDGPQPQHF	TGTGCCAGCAGCCTAGACGGTCCTCAGCCCCAGCATTTT
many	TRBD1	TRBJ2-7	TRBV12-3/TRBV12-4	CASSPTGGNYEQYF	TGTGCCAGCAGTCCAACAGGGGGCAACTACGAGCAGTACTTC
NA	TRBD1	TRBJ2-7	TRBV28	CASTPYPGQGYEQYF	TGTGCCAGCACTCCTTACCCCGGACAGGGATACGAGCAGTACTTC